Shown below are 32 T cell receptor beta chains from a single sample sequenced in a study of shared clonotypes between healthy human individuals. Sequencing used immunoSEQ multiplex PCR; TCRdb keeps in-frame clones, though not all of them. The data contain 500,000 to 700,000 clones, about 95% of them seen just once; the ten biggest clones take up approximately 0.11%. It was CD45RO-negative cells, positively selected for CCR7, that made up naive CD8 cells, with terminally differentiated effector memory CD45RA+ cells excluded. Sequencing used naive CD8+ T cells sorted from blood. The origin of the receptors is a woman in her thirties in good health.

V gene TRBV28 combines with J gene TRBJ2-7; 7 bases line up with TRBD1. J lost 3 bases, V lost 4 bases, and 12 bases had no gene match. Per germline, CDR1 MDHEN and CDR2 SYDVKM. The CDR3 runs to 16 residues. The CDR3 DNA sequence: TGTGCCAGCAGTTATGAGGGGGCGACCACCGACTACGAGCAGTACTTC. Its protein is CASSYEGATTDYEQYF.

J is TRBJ2-7 and V is TRBV6-5; D call uncertain. Between the trimmed V and J ends, which lost 0 bases and 4 bases, there was a span of 10 bases. Germline V CDR1 and CDR2: MNHEY, SVGAGI. This CDR3 is built from 14 residues. CDR3 in amino acids: CASSYSTPGYEQYF. CDR3 sequence (DNA): TGTGCCAGCAGTTACTCGACTCCAGGTTACGAGCAGTACTTC.

In this sample, this clone turned up once. V usage is TRBV11-2 and J usage is TRBJ2-5; 7 bases fit TRBD1. Trimming took 1 base from V and 3 from J; bases not matched to a gene: 2. The CDR3 runs 14 residues. The germline V gene encodes CDR1 SGHAT and CDR2 FQNNGV. The CDR3 region is CASSLVGTEETQYF. Written as DNA, the CDR3 is TGTGCCAGCAGCTTAGTGGGGACAGAAGAGACCCAGTACTTC.

The CDR3 nucleotides read TGTGCCAGCAGCTTGGCCCGGTCACTAGCGGGAGGATACAATGAGCAGTTCTTC. Encoded protein: CASSLARSLAGGYNEQFF. V is TRBV5-4 and J is TRBJ2-1, with TRBD2 matching 12 bases. The V and J ends lost 0 bases and 4 bases, in that order; junction bases with no gene match: 8. This CDR3 is 18 amino acids long. Germline assignment: CDR1 SGHNT and CDR2 YYREEE (reference sequence).

This chain links TRBV6-1 with TRBJ2-7; D might be TRBD1 (6 bases). Trimming took off 4 bases at V and 0 bases at J, with 16 bases between the two ends. The CDR3 sequence is 16 residues long. CDR1 is MNHNS, CDR2 SASEGT, per germline. The CDR3 sequence: CASSVTPQGFSYEQYF. For the CDR3, the DNA is TGTGCCAGCAGTGTTACCCCACAGGGATTCTCCTACGAGCAGTACTTC.

The chain is built from TRBV13 and TRBJ2-7; D is unresolved. Per the germline V gene, CDR1 is PRHDT and CDR2 is FYEKMQ (reference sequence). V was trimmed by 4 bases and J by 4 bases, leaving 17 bases between them. The length of the CDR3 is 15 residues. CDR3 in amino acids: CASSSILMLSYEQYF. The CDR3 DNA sequence: TGTGCCAGCAGCTCCATCCTGATGCTAAGTTACGAGCAGTACTTC.

CDR3 residues: CASSISAGPYNEQFF. The CDR3 DNA follows: TGTGCCAGTAGTATCAGCGCGGGCCCCTACAATGAGCAGTTCTTC. The chain combines TRBV19 with TRBJ2-1, with D possibly being TRBD2 (5 bases). Trimming pared 3 bases from V and 2 bases from J, leaving 11 bases between. The CDR3 spans 15 residues. Germline CDR1 and CDR2: LNHDA and SQIVND (reference sequence).

The V and J genes are TRBV28 and TRBJ2-7, with a weak D call TRBD2 (5 bases). V was pared by 2 bases and J by 2 bases, with 25 bases between. The V gene's germline CDR1 is MDHEN and CDR2 SYDVKM. This CDR3 region has 19 residues. The CDR3 sequence is CASSLPQRGPLANPYEQYF. The CDR3 DNA follows: TGTGCCAGCAGTTTACCTCAGCGCGGGCCCCTGGCAAACCCCTACGAGCAGTACTTC.

V usage is TRBV5-1 and J usage is TRBJ1-1, with D possibly being TRBD1 (5 bases). Trimming removed 4 bases from V and 11 bases from J, with 21 bases in between. The germline CDR1 and CDR2 sequences are SGHRS and YFSETQ. This CDR3 is built from 14 residues. CDR3 sequence: CASSQVRDGGWAFF. In nucleotides, the CDR3 is TGCGCCAGCAGCCAAGTCCGGGACGGTGGTTGGGCTTTCTTT.

V is TRBV27 and J is TRBJ1-2; a possible D gene is TRBD1 (5 bases). Per germline, CDR1 MNHEY and CDR2 SMNVEV (reference sequence). The length of the CDR3 is 13 residues. Trimming took 2 bases from V and 4 from J, leaving 8 bases between them. The CDR3 region has the DNA TGTGCCAGCAGTTTAATGGGGGGCTATGGCTACACCTTC. This translates into CASSLMGGYGYTF.

The chain carries TRBV9 and TRBJ2-6, with D possibly matching TRBD2 (5 bases). The CDR3 is 18 residues long. The V and J ends lost 0 bases and 0 bases respectively, with 13 bases between them. Germline CDR1 and CDR2: SGDLS and YYNGEE. CDR3 in DNA: TGTGCCAGCAGCGTAGATAGTAGACTACTCTCTGGGGCCAACGTCCTGACTTTC. Protein: CASSVDSRLLSGANVLTF.

V is TRBV4-2 and J is TRBJ2-1, with D uncertain. Germline values: CDR1 LGHNA, CDR2 YNFKEQ. Trimming stripped 1 base from V and 12 bases from J, with 13 bases between. CDR3 size: 13 residues. The CDR3 here is CASSQASTRVQFF. The CDR3 bases are TGTGCCAGCAGCCAAGCATCCACACGGGTGCAGTTCTTC.

CDR3 region: CASIQTGGFTDTQYF. Written as DNA, the CDR3 is TGTGCCAGCATCCAAACAGGCGGTTTCACAGATACGCAGTATTTT. The rearrangement links TRBV7-8 to TRBJ2-3, with D possibly matching TRBD1 (5 bases). The CDR3 has 15 amino acids. Per germline, CDR1 SGHVS and CDR2 FQNEAQ. V shed 7 bases and J shed 2 bases, with 16 bases lying between them.

For this clone: This specimen includes other DNA sequences encoding the same CDR3. This chain joins TRBV27 and TRBJ2-1, with D perhaps matching TRBD2 (6 bases). The V end lost 5 bases, the J end lost 0 bases, and 8 bases lay between the germline ends. The CDR3 runs 14 residues. Germline V lookup: CDR1 MNHEY, CDR2 SMNVEV (reference sequence). Here the CDR3 DNA reads TGTGCCAGCAGTGGAGGGAGCTCCTACAATGAGCAGTTCTTC. This sequence encodes CASSGGSSYNEQFF.

The chain carries TRBV29-1 and TRBJ2-7, with 13 bases matching TRBD2. Trimming removed 6 bases from V and 2 bases from J; junction bases left unmatched: 7. The CDR3 covers 15 residues. The germline CDR1 and CDR2 sequences are SQVTM and ANQGSEA. CDR3 DNA: TGCAGCGTGAACTCCGGGACTAGCGGGACCTACGAGCAGTACTTC. Translation: CSVNSGTSGTYEQYF.

The chain combines TRBV4-1 with TRBJ2-1; the D gene is possibly TRBD2 (5 bases). CDR3 size: 17 residues. Germline CDR1 MGHRA, CDR2 YSYEKL. V was clipped by 1 base and J by 0 bases, with 13 bases between them. The CDR3 nucleotides are TGCGCCAGCAGCCAAGGGTTAGTAGCGAACTCCTACAATGAGCAGTTCTTC. It encodes CASSQGLVANSYNEQFF.

This clone appeared once. J is TRBJ2-7 and V is TRBV27; 8 bases map to TRBD2. The length of the CDR3 is 14 residues. With V trimmed by 3 bases and J by 2 bases, 3 bases remained unmatched. Germline-derived CDR1 and CDR2 are MNHEY and SMNVEV (reference sequence). This chain's CDR3 is CASSFGGEPYEQYF. Here the CDR3 DNA reads TGTGCCAGCAGTTTCGGGGGGGAGCCCTACGAGCAGTACTTC.

The V call is TRBV5-1, the J call TRBJ1-1; D ambiguous. The CDR3 has 13 amino acids. Germline values: CDR1 SGHRS, CDR2 YFSETQ. V gave up 5 bases and J gave up 1 base, with 9 bases separating them. For the CDR3, the DNA is TGCGCCAGCAGATACGAAACGAACACTGAAGCTTTCTTT. Encoded protein: CASRYETNTEAFF.

The CDR3 region is CASSQIFQVQETQYF. For the CDR3, the DNA is TGTGCCAGCAGCCAGATTTTCCAGGTGCAAGAGACCCAGTACTTC. The chain joins TRBV14 to TRBJ2-5; D remains unclear. The CDR3 spans 15 residues. V lost 3 bases, J lost 2 bases, and 13 bases lay in between. Germline V gives CDR1 SGHDN, CDR2 FVKESK. Variable domain in full (rest from reference TRBV14 and TRBJ2-5): EAGVTQFPSHSVIEKGQTVTLRCDPISGHDNLYWYRRVMGKEIKFLLHFVKESKQDESGMPNNRFLAERTGGTYSTLKVQPAELEDSGVYFCASSQIFQVQETQYFGPGTRLLVL.

The chain combines TRBV28 with TRBJ2-7, with 7 bases identical to TRBD2. The CDR3 runs to 15 residues. Germline assignment: CDR1 MDHEN and CDR2 SYDVKM. J gave up 4 bases and V 4 bases, and 10 bases lay outside the gene matches. In DNA form, the CDR3 reads TGTGCCAGCAGTTGGGAGCGGGAATTAAAATACGAGCAGTACTTC. Protein: CASSWERELKYEQYF.

The rearrangement links TRBV19 to TRBJ2-7, with 8 positions matching TRBD2. The germline V gene has CDR1 LNHDA and CDR2 SQIVND (reference sequence). V shed 3 bases and J 2 bases; nucleotides not matched to a gene: 6. The CDR3 runs 15 residues. CDR3 sequence reads: CASSIFTSGTYEQYF. CDR3 sequence (DNA): TGTGCCAGTAGTATTTTTACTAGCGGCACCTACGAGCAGTACTTC.

The genes are TRBV28 and TRBJ1-5, with D maybe TRBD1 (5 bases). CDR1 is MDHEN, CDR2 SYDVKM, per germline. This CDR3 comprises 14 residues. The V end lost 2 bases, the J end lost 9 bases, and 14 bases lay between the germline ends. CDR3 residues: CASSLRGDLRPQHF. In DNA form, the CDR3 reads TGTGCCAGCAGTTTAAGAGGGGACCTTCGGCCCCAGCATTTT.

The V call is TRBV2, the J call TRBJ2-3; TRBD1 is a possible D gene (6 bases). This CDR3 region has 13 residues. Trimming removed 10 bases from V and 0 bases from J, with 11 bases in between. The germline V gene has CDR1 SNHLY and CDR2 FYNNEI. CDR3 nucleotide sequence: TGTGCCATCTGGACAGAAAGCACAGATACGCAGTATTTT. This encodes CAIWTESTDTQYF.

Notes on this clone: Different DNA sequences within this sample yield the same CDR3. The chain links TRBV7-9 to TRBJ1-5; no clear D gene. The CDR3 is 12 amino acids. The germline V gene has CDR1 SEHNR and CDR2 FQNEAQ (reference sequence). Trimming left V 2 bases short and J 3 bases short, with 2 bases between. The CDR3 spells CASSLSNQPQHF. The CDR3 DNA reads as TGTGCCAGCAGCTTATCCAATCAGCCCCAGCATTTT.

V usage is TRBV27 and J usage is TRBJ2-6, with 7 positions matching TRBD1. V shed 5 bases and J 4 bases; nucleotides not matched to a gene: 8. Germline CDR1 reads MNHEY; CDR2 reads SMNVEV (reference sequence). The CDR3 length is 16 residues. The CDR3 region is CASSPYQGEGANVLTF. The CDR3 DNA reads TGTGCCAGCAGTCCATACCAGGGGGAAGGGGCCAACGTCCTGACTTTC.

The chain uses TRBV7-8 and TRBJ2-7; 9 positions agree with TRBD2. Trimming removed 1 base from V and 4 bases from J; junction bases left unmatched: 8. Germline CDR1 and CDR2: SGHVS and FQNEAQ. There are 16 residues in the CDR3. The CDR3 here is CASSLVAATSGYEQYF. For the CDR3, the DNA is TGTGCCAGCAGCTTAGTCGCGGCGACTAGCGGATACGAGCAGTACTTC. The full variable domain, its missing parts supplied by reference TRBV7-8 and TRBJ2-7, is GAGVSQSPRYKVAKRGQDVALRCDPISGHVSLFWYQQALGQGPEFLTYFQNEAQLDKSGLPSDRFFAERPEGSVSTLKIQRTQQEDSAVYLCASSLVAATSGYEQYFGPGTRLTVT.

The chain employs TRBV2 and TRBJ2-2; 10 bases fit TRBD2. V trimming: 6 bases; J trimming: 1 base; junction bases outside the gene matches: 17. The CDR3 extends over 20 amino acids. Germline values: CDR1 SNHLY, CDR2 FYNNEI. The chain's CDR3 is CASRGLTSGPTRQNTGELFF. The CDR3 coding sequence is TGTGCCAGCAGAGGATTGACTAGCGGGCCAACCCGCCAGAACACCGGGGAGCTGTTTTTT. The full variable domain, rest sourced from reference TRBV2 and TRBJ2-2, is EPEVTQTPSHQVTQMGQEVILRCVPISNHLYFYWYRQILGQKVEFLVSFYNNEISEKSEIFDDQFSVERPDGSNFTLKIRSTKLEDSAMYFCASRGLTSGPTRQNTGELFFGEGSRLTVL.

The chain carries TRBV7-8 and TRBJ1-4; TRBD1 aligns across 8 bases. Germline V CDR1 and CDR2: SGHVS, FQNEAQ. The CDR3 spans 18 residues. V lost 5 bases, J lost 0 bases, and 11 bases stayed unmatched. CDR3: CASSLSGEQGATNEKLFF. In nucleotides, the CDR3 is TGTGCCAGCAGCCTTAGTGGAGAACAGGGGGCAACTAATGAAAAACTGTTTTTT.

The rearrangement links TRBV9 to TRBJ1-5; 7 nucleotides line up with TRBD1. The CDR3 sequence is 16 residues long. V was clipped by 0 bases and J by 3 bases; unmatched bases: 6. Germline CDR1 SGDLS, CDR2 YYNGEE. CDR3: CASSVGIGGNNQPQHF. In DNA form, the CDR3 reads TGTGCCAGCAGCGTAGGGATAGGGGGCAACAATCAGCCCCAGCATTTT.

The chain combines TRBV5-6 with TRBJ2-2, with D hard to call. The CDR3 is made up of 13 amino acids. Germline V CDR1 and CDR2: SGHDT, YYEEEE. The V gene lost 3 bases and the J gene lost 6 bases, with 9 bases spanning the gap. In DNA, the CDR3 is TGTGCCAGCAGCTCCGCGGTGCCCGGGGAGCTGTTTTTT. This sequence encodes CASSSAVPGELFF.

With regard to this clone: This sample also contains other DNA sequences that code for the same CDR3. J is TRBJ2-5 and V is TRBV11-2; possibly TRBD2 for D (6 bases). TRBJ2-7 matches the DNA end more closely, so the J call is doubtful. The CDR3 has 13 residues. CDR1 is SGHAT and CDR2 is FQNNGV in the germline V gene. DNA for the CDR3: TGTGCCAGCAGCCCGGGACTGACCTACGAGCAGTACTTC. This translates into CASSPGLTYEQYF.

The J gene is TRBJ2-1, the V gene TRBV7-9, with TRBD2 matching 10 bases. Germline-derived CDR1 and CDR2 are SEHNR and FQNEAQ (reference sequence). The V segment lost 5 bases and the J segment 1 base; nucleotides outside the gene matches: 11. The CDR3 spans 18 residues. CDR3 in amino acids: CASSAYGTSAYSYNEQFF. The CDR3 DNA follows: TGTGCCAGCAGCGCATATGGGACTAGCGCGTATTCCTACAATGAGCAGTTCTTC.